The sequence of this T cell receptor beta chain was determined in a study of blood T cell repertoires in COVID-19. Sequencing was performed with immunoSEQ multiplex PCR; in TCRdb, only in-frame clones are kept and a portion is missing. The data contain 200,000 to 250,000 clones, roughly 85% of them seen just once; the ten biggest clones take up 4.5% to 5.5%. CDR1 and CDR2 (germline): LNHDA, SQIVND (reference sequence). The ends lost 4 bases at V and 4 bases at J; junction bases unmatched: 7. The CDR3 consists of 15 residues. Sequenced sample: peripheral blood. The chain couples TRBV19 to TRBJ1-1; 9 bases line up with TRBD1. The receptor comes from a man aged 50-59 years with COVID-19, enrolled during active disease. The CDR3 protein is CASSTFGTGPTEAFF. The CDR3 coding sequence is TGTGCCAGTAGTACTTTCGGGACAGGGCCCACTGAAGCTTTCTTT.